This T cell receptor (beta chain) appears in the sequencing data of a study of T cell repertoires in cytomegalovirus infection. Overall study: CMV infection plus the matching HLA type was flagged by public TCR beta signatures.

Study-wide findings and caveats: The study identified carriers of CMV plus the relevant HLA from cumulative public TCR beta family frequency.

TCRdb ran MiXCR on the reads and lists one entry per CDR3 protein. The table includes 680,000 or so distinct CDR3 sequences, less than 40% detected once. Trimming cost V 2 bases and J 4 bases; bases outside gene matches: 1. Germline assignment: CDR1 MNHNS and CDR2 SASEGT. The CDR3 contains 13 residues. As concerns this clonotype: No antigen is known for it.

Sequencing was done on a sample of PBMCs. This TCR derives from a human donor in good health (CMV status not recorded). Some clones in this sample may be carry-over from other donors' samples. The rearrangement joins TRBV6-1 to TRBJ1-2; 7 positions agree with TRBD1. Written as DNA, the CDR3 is TGTGCCAGCAGTGAATCAGGGGGCTATGGCTACACCTTC. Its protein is CASSESGGYGYTF.